This T cell receptor beta chain was obtained from a study of radiotherapy plus CTLA-4 blockade in lung cancer. Study overall: Disease control was seen in approximately 29% of patients, objective responses in 15% to 20%. Study conclusions and caveats: Peripheral blood showed expansion of tumor-derived TCR clones after radiotherapy and ipilimumab. How blood T cell clones changed early, along with interferon-beta, reportedly forecast response best.

Between the trimmed V and J ends, which lost 5 bases and 2 bases, there was a span of 9 bases. Germline V gene sequence: CDR1 KGHSH, CDR2 LQKENI. The CDR3 has 13 residues. Points on this clone: Antigen: not known.

Method: immunoSEQ multiplex PCR; TCRdb's copy keeps in-frame clones and lacks some. The table lists approximately 40,000 clones, around 77% of them singletons. The sequence came from a human donor with non-small cell lung cancer who had stable disease on radiotherapy plus ipilimumab. The sample was peripheral blood, taken from a patient treated with radiotherapy plus ipilimumab. This chain joins TRBV18 and TRBJ1-1; D not resolved. The CDR3 DNA follows: TGTGCCAGCTCAGGTCAGGTAAACACTGAAGCTTTCTTT. Amino acid sequence: CASSGQVNTEAFF. Supplemented by reference TRBV18 and TRBJ1-1, the full variable domain reads NAGVMQNPRHLVRRRGQEARLRCSPMKGHSHVYWYRQLPEEGLKFMVYLQKENIIDESGMPKERFSAEFPKEGPSILRIQQVVRGDSAAYFCASSGQVNTEAFFGQGTRLTVV.